Below are 15 T cell receptor beta chains sequenced from a single sample in a study of blood T cell repertoires in COVID-19. Generated by immunoSEQ multiplex PCR, the TCRdb table keeps only in-frame clones and is missing some. The sample comprises around 170,000 clones, roughly 90% of which are singletons, and roughly 7% rests with the top ten. Sequencing input: PBMCs or T cells enriched from blood (not recorded which). The receptors here all came from a woman aged 45 to 65 who had recovered from COVID-19.

This chain links TRBV21-1 with TRBJ1-1; the table's TRBD1 call for D was not verified on the DNA. TRBV21-1 has pseudogene status. The CDR3 consists of 13 residues. The CDR3 DNA is TGTGCCAGCAGTAGGACAGGCAACACTGAAGCTTTCTTT. It specifies CASSRTGNTEAFF.

This clone was observed a handful of times. V usage is TRBV15 and J usage is TRBJ2-2; 7 nucleotides agree with TRBD2. V lost 0 bases, J lost 3 bases, and 1 base stayed unmatched. The CDR3 contains 15 residues. Looked up from germline, CDR1 is LNHNV and CDR2 is YYDKDF (reference sequence). In DNA form, the CDR3 reads TGTGCCACCAGCAGAGAGGCGGGAGACACCGGGGAGCTGTTTTTT. Its protein product is CATSREAGDTGELFF.

V gene TRBV9 combines with J gene TRBJ2-1; 11 nucleotides agree with TRBD2. The CDR3 is 17 residues long. Germline V gene sequence: CDR1 SGDLS, CDR2 YYNGEE. The trim removed 3 bases at V and 4 bases at J, leaving 9 bases unmatched. CDR3 nucleotide sequence: TGTGCCAGCAGCGCCGAATTTTTAGCGGGAGGGTACAATGAGCAGTTCTTC. This translates into CASSAEFLAGGYNEQFF.

This chain joins TRBV30 and TRBJ2-6, with 10 bases matching TRBD2. This CDR3 comprises 22 residues. CDR1 GTSNPN and CDR2 SVGIG come from the germline V gene (reference sequence). V shed 5 bases and J 4 bases; nucleotides not matched to a gene: 26. This CDR3 reads CAWGNPTSGKAVFSFGANVLTF. The CDR3 nucleotides read TGTGCCTGGGGTAACCCCACTAGCGGGAAGGCGGTTTTTAGTTTCGGGGCCAACGTCCTGACTTTC.

This chain uses TRBV19 with TRBJ1-2; D unresolved. V was trimmed by 9 bases and J by 0 bases, leaving 23 bases between them. The CDR3 extends over 17 amino acids. Germline-derived CDR1 and CDR2 are LNHDA and SQIVND (reference sequence). In DNA form, the CDR3 reads TGTGCCAGCTTCCCCGGGGAGGCTGGCCGCTCTAACTATGGCTACACCTTC. It yields the protein CASFPGEAGRSNYGYTF.

This clone was counted once. CDR3 region: CASTPGNSYEQYF. The CDR3 bases are TGTGCCAGCACCCCCGGGAACTCCTACGAGCAGTACTTC. The chain employs TRBV3-1 (or the pseudogene TRBV3-2) and TRBJ2-7; possible D gene TRBD2, 5 bases. V lost 7 bases to trimming and J lost 0 bases, with 10 bases between them. This CDR3 contains 13 residues. The V gene's germline CDR1 is LGHDT and CDR2 YNNKEL (reference sequence).

The chain couples TRBV24-1 to TRBJ2-1, with TRBD1 as a possible D gene (6 bases). Trimming stripped 4 bases from V and 4 bases from J, with 19 bases between. The CDR3 sequence is 17 residues long. Germline V CDR1 and CDR2: KGHDR, SFDVKD. The chain's CDR3 is CATSENTDRSKYNEQFF. The CDR3 DNA reads TGTGCCACCAGTGAGAACACCGACAGGTCAAAGTACAATGAGCAGTTCTTC.

This sequence joins TRBV11-3 and TRBJ2-1; the D gene is possibly TRBD2 (5 bases). Germline V CDR1 and CDR2: SGHNT, YENEEA. Between the trimmed V and J ends, which lost 0 bases and 7 bases, there was a span of 10 bases. The CDR3 runs 14 residues. The CDR3 DNA follows: TGTGCCAGCAGCTTAGAGGGAGAGCTGAATGAGCAGTTCTTC. It specifies CASSLEGELNEQFF.

This clone was counted a single time. The chain carries TRBV7-8 and TRBJ2-7; 7 bases are a match to TRBD2. Germline V CDR1 and CDR2: SGHVS, FQNEAQ. This CDR3 is 14 amino acids long. J was trimmed by 2 bases and V by 4 bases; bases with no gene match: 5. CDR3 in amino acids: CASSWGAGAYEQYF. The CDR3 DNA reads as TGTGCCAGCAGCTGGGGTGCGGGAGCCTACGAGCAGTACTTC.

The CDR3 sequence: CASSSRGQENGYTF. CDR3 coding DNA: TGTGCCAGCAGCTCCCGCGGGCAGGAAAATGGCTACACCTTC. The chain joins TRBV7-2 to TRBJ1-2; D is ambiguous. This CDR3 comprises 14 residues. Germline assignment: CDR1 SGHTA and CDR2 FQGNSA. V lost 4 bases and J 6 bases, leaving 15 bases between the germline ends.

This clone was counted only a few times. V usage is TRBV13 and J usage is TRBJ1-4; the match to TRBD1 covers 9 bases. With V trimmed by 0 bases and J by 7 bases, 0 bases remained unmatched. The CDR3 has 14 amino acids. The V gene's germline CDR1 is PRHDT and CDR2 FYEKMQ (reference sequence). The CDR3 loop is CASSLGQGAEKLFF. In DNA, the CDR3 is TGTGCCAGCAGCTTAGGACAGGGGGCTGAAAAACTGTTTTTT.

The chain employs TRBV18 and TRBJ1-5, with no clear D. Trimming shortened V by 5 bases and J by 4 bases, and 12 bases separated the two germline ends. The CDR3 runs 14 residues. The germline V gene encodes CDR1 KGHSH and CDR2 LQKENI. Here the CDR3 reads CASSATGSNQPQHF. Here the CDR3 DNA reads TGTGCCAGCTCAGCGACGGGATCTAATCAGCCCCAGCATTTT.

V gene TRBV28 combines with J gene TRBJ1-1; D not resolved. Germline V gives CDR1 MDHEN, CDR2 SYDVKM. Trimming removed 4 bases from V and 11 bases from J, with 11 bases in between. The CDR3 is 11 amino acids. CDR3 sequence reads: CASSSLTGAFF. In nucleotides, the CDR3 is TGTGCCAGCAGTTCCCTTACCGGGGCTTTCTTT. Together with reference TRBV28 and TRBJ1-1, the CDR3 gives the full variable domain: DVKVTQSSRYLVKRTGEKVFLECVQDMDHENMFWYRQDPGLGLRLIYFSYDVKMKEKGDIPEGYSVSREKKERFSLILESASTNQTSMYLCASSSLTGAFFGQGTRLTVV.

The V gene is TRBV6-5, the J gene TRBJ2-7, with TRBD1 identical over 7 bases. V shed 0 bases, J shed 5 bases, and the junction held 4 bases outside the gene matches. The length of the CDR3 is 14 residues. The V gene's germline CDR1 is MNHEY and CDR2 SVGAGI. CDR3 sequence (DNA): TGTGCCAGCAGTTACTCGGACAGGAACCACGAGCAGTACTTC. It specifies CASSYSDRNHEQYF.

This clone turned up a few times. The CDR3 bases are TGTGCCAGCAGCGAATTGACAGGGGGCATAGGTAACGGCAGTCAGCCCCAGCATTTT. Translating it yields CASSELTGGIGNGSQPQHF. This rearrangement joins TRBV21-1 to TRBJ1-5; the table's D gene call, TRBD1, was not cross checked with the DNA. TRBV21-1 is deemed a pseudogene. The CDR3 runs 19 residues.